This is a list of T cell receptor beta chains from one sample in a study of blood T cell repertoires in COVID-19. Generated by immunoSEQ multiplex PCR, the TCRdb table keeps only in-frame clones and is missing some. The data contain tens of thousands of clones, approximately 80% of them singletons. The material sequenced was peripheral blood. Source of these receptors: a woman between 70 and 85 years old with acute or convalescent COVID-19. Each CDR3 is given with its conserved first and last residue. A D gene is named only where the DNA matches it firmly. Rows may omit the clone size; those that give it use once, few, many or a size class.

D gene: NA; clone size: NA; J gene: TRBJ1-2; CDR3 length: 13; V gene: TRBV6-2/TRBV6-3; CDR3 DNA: TGTGCCAGCAGTTACTCCCGCCCGGATGGCTACACCTTC; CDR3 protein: CASSYSRPDGYTF
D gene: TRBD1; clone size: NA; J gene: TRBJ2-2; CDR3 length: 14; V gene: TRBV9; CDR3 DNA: TGTGCCAGCAGCGTGGGACAGGGGAGCGGGGAGCTGTTTTTT; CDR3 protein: CASSVGQGSGELFF
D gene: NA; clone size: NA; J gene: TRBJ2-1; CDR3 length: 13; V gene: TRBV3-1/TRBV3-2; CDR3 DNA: TGTGCCAGCAGCCCCCTGGAGGGCGGCGAGCAGTTCTTC; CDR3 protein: CASSPLEGGEQFF
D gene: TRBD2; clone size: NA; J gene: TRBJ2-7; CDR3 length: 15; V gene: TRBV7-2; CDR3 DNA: TGTGCCAGCAGCAGTAGCGGGGGCCTTTCCTACGAGCAGTACTTC; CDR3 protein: CASSSSGGLSYEQYF
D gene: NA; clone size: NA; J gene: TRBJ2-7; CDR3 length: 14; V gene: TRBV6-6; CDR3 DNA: TGTGCCAGCACCCGCGGCAGGGGATCCTACGAGCAGTACTTC; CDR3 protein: CASTRGRGSYEQYF
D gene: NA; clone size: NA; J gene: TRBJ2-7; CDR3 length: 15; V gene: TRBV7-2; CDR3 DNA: TGTGCCAGCAGTCTCAGCGGGACAAGCTCCTACGAGCAGTACTTC; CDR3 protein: CASSLSGTSSYEQYF
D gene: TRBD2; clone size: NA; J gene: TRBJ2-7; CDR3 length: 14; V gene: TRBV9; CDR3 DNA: TGTGCCAGCAGCGTAGGCGGGGGGACTAACGAGCAGTACTTC; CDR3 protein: CASSVGGGTNEQYF
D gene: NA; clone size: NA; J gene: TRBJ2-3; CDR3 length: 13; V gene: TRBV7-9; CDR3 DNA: TGTGCCAGCAGTACAGGGTCCACAGATACGCAGTATTTT; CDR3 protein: CASSTGSTDTQYF
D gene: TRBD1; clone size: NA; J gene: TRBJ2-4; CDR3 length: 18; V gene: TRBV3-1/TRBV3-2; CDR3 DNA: TGTGCCAGCAGCCGGACAGGGGCCGCCCCGAAAGCCAAAAACATTCAGTACTTC; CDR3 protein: CASSRTGAAPKAKNIQYF
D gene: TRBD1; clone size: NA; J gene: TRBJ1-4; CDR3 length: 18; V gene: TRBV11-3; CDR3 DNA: TGTGCCAGCAGCTTAGATCCCGGGACAGGGGTCATTAATGAAAAACTGTTTTTT; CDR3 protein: CASSLDPGTGVINEKLFF
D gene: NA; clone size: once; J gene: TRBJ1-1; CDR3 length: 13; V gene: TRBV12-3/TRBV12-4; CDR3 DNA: TGTGCCAGCAGCTACGTTTCGGACACTGAAGCTTTCTTT; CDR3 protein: CASSYVSDTEAFF
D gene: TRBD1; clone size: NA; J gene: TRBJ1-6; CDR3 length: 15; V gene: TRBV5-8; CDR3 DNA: TGTGCCAGCAGTCACGGGACAGGGGGTAATTCACCCCTCCACTTT; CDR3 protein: CASSHGTGGNSPLHF
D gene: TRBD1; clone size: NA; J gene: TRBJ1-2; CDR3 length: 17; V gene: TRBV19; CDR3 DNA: TGTGCCAGTAGTCCCCGGACAGGGGCCTGGTTCATCTATGGCTACACCTTC; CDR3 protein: CASSPRTGAWFIYGYTF
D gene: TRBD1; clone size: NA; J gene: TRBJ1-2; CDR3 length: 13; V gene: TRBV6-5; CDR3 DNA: TGTGCCAGCAGGGACAGGGCGGGCTATGGCTACACCTTC; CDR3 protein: CASRDRAGYGYTF
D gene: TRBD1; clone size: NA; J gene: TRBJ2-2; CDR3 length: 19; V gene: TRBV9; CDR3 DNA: TGTGCCAGCAGCGTAGACATTTCAGGGGGCCGATCTAACACCGGGGAGCTGTTTTTT; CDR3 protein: CASSVDISGGRSNTGELFF
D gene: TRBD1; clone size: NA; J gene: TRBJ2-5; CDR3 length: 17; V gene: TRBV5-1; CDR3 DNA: TGCGCCAGCAGAACTGCCCCCGGGACAGGGGGCGAAGAGACCCAGTACTTC; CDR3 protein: CASRTAPGTGGEETQYF
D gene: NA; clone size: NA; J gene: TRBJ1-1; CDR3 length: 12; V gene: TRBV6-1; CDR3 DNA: TGTGCCAGCAGTGAGGTGGAGACTGAAGCTTTCTTT; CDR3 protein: CASSEVETEAFF
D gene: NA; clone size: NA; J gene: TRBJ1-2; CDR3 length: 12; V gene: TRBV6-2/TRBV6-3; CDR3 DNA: TGTGCCAGCAGTTACCCGGGGTATGGCTACACCTTC; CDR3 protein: CASSYPGYGYTF
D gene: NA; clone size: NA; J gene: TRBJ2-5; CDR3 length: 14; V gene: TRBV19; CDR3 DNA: TGTGCCAGTAGTGGGGCGCCGGCAGGGGAGACCCAGTACTTC; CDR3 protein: CASSGAPAGETQYF
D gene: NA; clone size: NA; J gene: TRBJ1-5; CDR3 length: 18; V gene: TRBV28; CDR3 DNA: TGTGCCAGCAGTCCAGTGCCTCCCTCAGGGGTAGGGAATCAGCCCCAGCATTTT; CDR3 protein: CASSPVPPSGVGNQPQHF
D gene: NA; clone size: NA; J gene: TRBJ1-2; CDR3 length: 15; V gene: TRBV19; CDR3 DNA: TGTGCCAGTATAAAAGGAGGGGCCGCAGTAGATGGCTACACCTTC; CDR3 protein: CASIKGGAAVDGYTF
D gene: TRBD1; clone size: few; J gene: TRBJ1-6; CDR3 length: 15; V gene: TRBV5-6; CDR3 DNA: TGTGCCAGCAGCCCAGACAGGGGGTACAATTCACCCCTCCACTTT; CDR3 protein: CASSPDRGYNSPLHF
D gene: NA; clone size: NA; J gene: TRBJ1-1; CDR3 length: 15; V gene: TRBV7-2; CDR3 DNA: TGTGCCAGCAGCTTGCAGGGACTCCTGAACACTGAAGCTTTCTTT; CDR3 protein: CASSLQGLLNTEAFF
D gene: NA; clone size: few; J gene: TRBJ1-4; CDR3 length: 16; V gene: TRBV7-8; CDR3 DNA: TGTGCCAGCAGCCCCACAAACAGTGCAACTAATGAAAAACTGTTTTTT; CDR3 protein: CASSPTNSATNEKLFF
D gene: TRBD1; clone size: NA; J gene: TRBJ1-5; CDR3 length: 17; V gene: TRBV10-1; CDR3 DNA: TGCGCCCTAAAAAGGGGACAGGGCCCAGCCCGTGGTCAGCCCCAGCATTTT; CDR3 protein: CALKRGQGPARGQPQHF
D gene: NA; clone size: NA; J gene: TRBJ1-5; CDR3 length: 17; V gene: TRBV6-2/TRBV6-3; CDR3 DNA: TGTGCCAGCAGTAGGGACATAATAAGGTCCAACAATCAGCCCCAGCATTTT; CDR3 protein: CASSRDIIRSNNQPQHF
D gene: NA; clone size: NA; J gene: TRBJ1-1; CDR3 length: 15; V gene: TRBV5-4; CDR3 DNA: TGTGCCAGCAGCCGGGGGGCGGGCTCGAACACTGAAGCTTTCTTT; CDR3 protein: CASSRGAGSNTEAFF
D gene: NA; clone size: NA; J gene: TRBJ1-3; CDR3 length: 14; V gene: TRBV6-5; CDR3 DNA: TGTGCCAGCAGACCTACAGCCTCTGGAAACACCATATATTTT; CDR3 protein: CASRPTASGNTIYF
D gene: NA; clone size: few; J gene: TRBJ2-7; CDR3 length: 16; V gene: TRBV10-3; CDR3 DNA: TGTGCCATCAGTGAGTCGGAGTCAGGGGATATGTACGAGCAGTACTTC; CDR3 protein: CAISESESGDMYEQYF
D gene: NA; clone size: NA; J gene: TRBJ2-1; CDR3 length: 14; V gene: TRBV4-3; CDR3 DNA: TGCGCCAGCAGCCACAACACGGGCGGGGAGGAGCAGTTCTTC; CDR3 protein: CASSHNTGGEEQFF
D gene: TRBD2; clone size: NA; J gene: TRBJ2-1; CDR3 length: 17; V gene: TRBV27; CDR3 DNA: TGTGCCAGCAGACCCCTTTTAGCGGGGGGCCCTTTCAATGAGCAGTTCTTC; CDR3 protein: CASRPLLAGGPFNEQFF
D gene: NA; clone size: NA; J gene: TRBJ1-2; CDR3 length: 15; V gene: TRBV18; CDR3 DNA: TGTGCCAGCTCACCCCGACAGAATTCTAACTATGGCTACACCTTC; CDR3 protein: CASSPRQNSNYGYTF
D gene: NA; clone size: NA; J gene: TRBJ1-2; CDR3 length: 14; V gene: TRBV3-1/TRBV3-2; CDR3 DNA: TGTGCCAGCAGCAAAGGGGCGGGGTTCTATGGCTACACCTTC; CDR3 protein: CASSKGAGFYGYTF
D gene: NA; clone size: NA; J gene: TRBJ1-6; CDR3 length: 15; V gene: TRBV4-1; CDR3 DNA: TGCGCCAGCAGCCAAGATTCAGGGTATAATTCACCCCTCCACTTT; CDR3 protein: CASSQDSGYNSPLHF
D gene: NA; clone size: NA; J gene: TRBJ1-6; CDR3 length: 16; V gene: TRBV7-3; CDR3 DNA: TGTGCCAGCAGCCCGGGGGGGGCAGGGACTAATTCACCCCTCCACTTT; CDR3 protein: CASSPGGAGTNSPLHF
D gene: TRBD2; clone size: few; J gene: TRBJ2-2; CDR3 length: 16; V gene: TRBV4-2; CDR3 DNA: TGTGCCAGCAGCCAAGATCTAGCGGGGGAACGAGGGGAGCTGTTTTTT; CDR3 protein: CASSQDLAGERGELFF
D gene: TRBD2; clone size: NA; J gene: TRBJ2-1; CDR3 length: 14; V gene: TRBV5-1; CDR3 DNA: TGCGCCAGCAGCTTGGGGGTAGCGGGGGGCGAGCAGTTCTTC; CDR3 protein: CASSLGVAGGEQFF
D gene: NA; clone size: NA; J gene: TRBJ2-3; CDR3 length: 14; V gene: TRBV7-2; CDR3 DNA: TGTGCCAGCAGCTTAGGGGCGGGGACAGATACGCAGTATTTT; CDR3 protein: CASSLGAGTDTQYF
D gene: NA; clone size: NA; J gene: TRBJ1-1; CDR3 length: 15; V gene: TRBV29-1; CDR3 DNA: TGCAGCGTTGAAGCGGCGATGGGTCCAGGGGCTGAAGCTTTCTTT; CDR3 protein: CSVEAAMGPGAEAFF
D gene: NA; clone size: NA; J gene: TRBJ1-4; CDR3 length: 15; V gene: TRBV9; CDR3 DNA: TGTGCCAGCAGCCCGGAAGCGGCGGCTAATGAAAAACTGTTTTTT; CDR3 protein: CASSPEAAANEKLFF
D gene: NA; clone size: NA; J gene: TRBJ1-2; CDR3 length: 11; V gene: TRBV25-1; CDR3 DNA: TGTGCCAGCAGTGCAGGCTATGGCTACACCTTC; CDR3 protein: CASSAGYGYTF
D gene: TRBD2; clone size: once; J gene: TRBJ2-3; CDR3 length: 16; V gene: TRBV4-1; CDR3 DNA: TGCGCCAGCAGCCAAGAGGGGGGGACTCCGGGAGATACGCAGTATTTT; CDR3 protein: CASSQEGGTPGDTQYF
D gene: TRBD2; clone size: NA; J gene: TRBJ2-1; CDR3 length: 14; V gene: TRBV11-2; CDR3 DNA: TGTGCCAGCAGCCCCCGAGGACTAGCGGCTGAGCAGTTCTTC; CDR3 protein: CASSPRGLAAEQFF
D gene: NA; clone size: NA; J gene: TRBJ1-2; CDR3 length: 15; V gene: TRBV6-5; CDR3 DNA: TGTGCCAGCAGTCTCGGTCGGACATTAAACTATGGCTACACCTTC; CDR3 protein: CASSLGRTLNYGYTF
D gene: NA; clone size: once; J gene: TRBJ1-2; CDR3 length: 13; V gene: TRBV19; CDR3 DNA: TGTGCCAGTTCATCCGGACAGCTCTATGGCTACACCTTC; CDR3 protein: CASSSGQLYGYTF
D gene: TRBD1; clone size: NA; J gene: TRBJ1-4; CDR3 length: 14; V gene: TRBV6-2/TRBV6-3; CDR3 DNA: TGTGCCAGCAGTTACACTTTGGACAGGGCCAGACTGTTTTTT; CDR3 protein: CASSYTLDRARLFF
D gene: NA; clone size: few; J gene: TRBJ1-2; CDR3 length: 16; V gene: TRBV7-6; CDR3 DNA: TGTGCCAGCAGCTTAGCCGCCGCGACAGGAAACTATGGCTACACCTTC; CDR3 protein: CASSLAAATGNYGYTF
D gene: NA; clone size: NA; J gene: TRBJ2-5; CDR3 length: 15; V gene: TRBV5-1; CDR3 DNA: TGCGCCAGCAGCTGGGGATGGGGGGTTCAAGAGACCCAGTACTTC; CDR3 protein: CASSWGWGVQETQYF
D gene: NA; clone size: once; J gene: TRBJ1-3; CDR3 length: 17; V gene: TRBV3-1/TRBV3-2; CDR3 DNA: TGTGCCAGCAGCCAAGAACGGGGATTTCGGGATGGAAACACCATATATTTT; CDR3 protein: CASSQERGFRDGNTIYF
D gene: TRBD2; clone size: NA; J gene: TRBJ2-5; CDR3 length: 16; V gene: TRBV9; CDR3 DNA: TGTGCCAGCAGCGCCCGTAGCGGGGGGGCGGGAGAGACCCAGTACTTC; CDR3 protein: CASSARSGGAGETQYF
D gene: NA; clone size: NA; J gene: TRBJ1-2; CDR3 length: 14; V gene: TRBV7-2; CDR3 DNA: TGTGCCAGCAGCTCAGCTGGGGCGAACTATGGCTACACCTTC; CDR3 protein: CASSSAGANYGYTF